This entry concerns a single T cell receptor beta chain. The target antigen is unknown. The same CDR3 also results from other DNA sequences found in this sample. The authors distributed each subset's genomic DNA evenly over several immunoSEQ plates. TCRdb's table, derived via immunoSEQ multiplex PCR, lists solely in-frame clones and lacks some. The sample holds 1.6 million or so clones; roughly 97% are singletons and the top ten take approximately 1%. The entry originates in a study of shared clonotypes between healthy human individuals. Overall study results and limits: Unshared clonotypes carried lower generation probabilities than those common to all four donors. Across subsets, estimated richness was generally greater for naive than for memory populations. Naive CD4 clonotypes overlapped across several donors at roughly 5.1%.

Germline loops: CDR1 SGHTS, CDR2 YDEGEE. The CDR3 extends over 13 amino acids. V lost 0 bases, J lost 1 base, and 5 bases lay in between. The TCR comes from a man between 25 and 39 years old in good health. V and J are TRBV5-8 and TRBJ2-7, with D hard to call. Sequenced input: naive CD4+ T cells sorted from blood. Subset denoted: CD45RA+ positively selected. CDR3 amino acids: CASSLGQSYEQYF. The CDR3 DNA follows: TGTGCCAGCAGCTTGGGCCAGTCCTACGAGCAGTACTTC.